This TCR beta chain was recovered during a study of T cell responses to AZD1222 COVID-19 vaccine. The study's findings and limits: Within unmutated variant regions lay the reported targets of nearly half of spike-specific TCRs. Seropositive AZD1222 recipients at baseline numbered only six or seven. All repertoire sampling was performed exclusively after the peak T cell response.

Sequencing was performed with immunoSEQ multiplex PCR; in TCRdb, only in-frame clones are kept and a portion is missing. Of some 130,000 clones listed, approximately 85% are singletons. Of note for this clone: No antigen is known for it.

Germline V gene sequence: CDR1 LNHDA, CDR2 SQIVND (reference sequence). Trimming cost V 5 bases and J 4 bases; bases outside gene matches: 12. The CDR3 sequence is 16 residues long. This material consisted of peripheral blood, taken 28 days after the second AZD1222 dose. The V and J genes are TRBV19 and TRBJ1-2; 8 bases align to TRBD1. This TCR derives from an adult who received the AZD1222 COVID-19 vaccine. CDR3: CASSPYPGTGTYGYTF. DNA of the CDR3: TGTGCCAGTAGTCCCTACCCCGGGACAGGAACCTATGGCTACACCTTC.